This record looks at one T cell receptor (beta chain) sequence and its context. Its antigen is as yet unknown. The data stem from a study of T-cell memory formation after mild COVID-19. About the study: Clustering of TCRs was largely donor specific.

The J segment lost 6 bases and the V segment lost 6 bases, leaving 7 bases of the junction unmatched. CDR3 length equals 14 residues. CDR1 is MNHEY, CDR2 SMNVEV, per germline (reference sequence). The study, taken as a whole, reports: The CD4+ clones that contracted clustered mainly within CM and EM, and the CD8+ clones concentrated in EMRA. Later expanders leaned toward CD4+, whereas clones contracting from day 15 to 85 were balanced CD4/CD8.

With constant-segment primers, 5'RACE yielded cDNA libraries of TCR alpha and TCR beta that carried sample barcodes and UMIs. One entry per CDR3 protein, called by TCRdb with MiXCR from the 5' RACE reads. The table records over 500,000 distinct CDR3 sequences, about 18% of them present only once. Sequences were obtained from PBMCs or a T cell subset sorted from them (not recorded which). The TCR sequence derives from an adult woman who had mild COVID-19 (a few samples of this study predate the infection). Cell type and time point are not known. The chain carries TRBV27 and TRBJ2-2; 7 nucleotides match TRBD1. CDR3 DNA sequence: TGTGCCAGCAGGCCTACAGGGGTCTCCGGGGAGCTGTTTTTT. It yields the protein CASRPTGVSGELFF.